A single sample gave rise to the 19 T cell receptor beta chains below, sequenced in a study of blood T cells in healthy people across ages. Primed by a sample-barcoded 5' primer and a J-beta primer mix, a second PCR proceeded for 7 to 11 cycles. TCRdb re-derived calls from the 5' RACE reads in MiXCR, one entry per CDR3 protein. The table shows about 810,000 distinct CDR3 sequences, with around 36% occurring only once. Sequencing was carried out using blood. The receptors stem from a man aged 18 to 29 in good health.

As regards this clonotype: The missing conserved phenylalanine or tryptophan at the end of this CDR3 makes a read error likely. The limits of the CDR3 on the DNA are not certain, so only TCRdb's listed CDR3 is given. The rearrangement links TRBV13 to TRBJ2-3; the table gives TRBD2 as D, unverified against the DNA. The CDR3 numbers 16 amino acids, ends counted. Germline V CDR1 and CDR2: PRHDT, FYEKMQ (reference sequence). CDR3 region: CASSHVGLAGTDTKYV.

This clonotype has just a few counts. The rearrangement links TRBV9 to TRBJ2-3; D is uncertain. Trimming removed 4 bases from V and 1 base from J, with 16 bases in between. Germline loops: CDR1 SGDLS, CDR2 YYNGEE. The CDR3 is 16 residues long. CDR3 region: CASSTHHAGGTDTQYF. The CDR3 nucleotides are TGTGCCAGCAGCACCCACCACGCAGGAGGCACAGATACGCAGTATTTT.

This chain links TRBV7-2 with TRBJ2-5; 12 bases match TRBD1. CDR3 length: 20 residues. CDR1 and CDR2 from the germline V gene are SGHTA and FQGNSA. Trimming removed 1 base from V and 4 bases from J; junction bases left unmatched: 16. The CDR3 loop is CASSLGDLGTGGSWRETQYF. In DNA, the CDR3 is TGTGCCAGCAGCTTAGGGGATTTGGGGACAGGGGGCTCATGGAGAGAGACCCAGTACTTC.

About this clonotype: This may come from a read error, since a much larger clone is one base off. The chain links TRBV5-1 to TRBJ2-3, with D perhaps TRBD1 or TRBD2 (5 bases each). Germline V lookup: CDR1 SGHRS, CDR2 YFSETQ. This CDR3 is 15 amino acids long. For the CDR3, the DNA is TGCGCCAGCAGCTTCCGACAGACTACAACAGATATGCAGTATTTT. Translation gives CASSFRQTTTDMQYF. The whole variable domain, remainder taken from reference TRBV5-1 and TRBJ2-3, is KAGVTQTPRYLIKTRGQQVTLSCSPISGHRSVSWYQQTPGQGLQFLFEYFSETQRNKGNFPGRFSGRQFSNSRSEMNVSTLELGDSALYLCASSFRQTTTDMQYFGPGTRLTVL.

The chain employs TRBV12-3 or TRBV12-4 and TRBJ2-5, with 9 nucleotides matching TRBD1. After removal of 5 bases from V and 5 bases from J, the junction contained 6 bases not matched to a gene. This CDR3 is built from 14 residues. This chain's CDR3 is CASSPRDRAETQYF. CDR3 DNA: TGTGCCAGCAGTCCCCGGGACAGGGCGGAGACCCAGTACTTC.

The chain combines TRBV24-1 with TRBJ1-2; 8 bases match TRBD1. The CDR3 has 15 amino acids. V was pared by 5 bases and J by 4 bases, with 8 bases of the junction left unmatched. The V gene's germline CDR1 is KGHDR and CDR2 SFDVKD. The CDR3, as DNA: TGTGCCACCAGTGCCCCTGACAGGGGAACCTATGGCTACACCTTC. The encoded protein is CATSAPDRGTYGYTF.

The sample holds a few counts of this clonotype. The V and J genes are TRBV20-1 and TRBJ1-1; a weak D match, TRBD1 (5 bases). Trimming took off 1 base at V and 2 bases at J, with 8 bases between the two ends. The CDR3 consists of 13 residues. CDR1 and CDR2 (germline): DFQATT, SNEGSKA (reference sequence). The CDR3: CSARGDGNTEAFF. The CDR3 nucleotides read TGCAGTGCTAGAGGGGACGGTAACACTGAAGCTTTCTTT.

The genes are TRBV7-9 and TRBJ1-1, with 10 positions matching TRBD1. This CDR3 is built from 15 residues. V dropped 5 bases and J dropped 4; count of bases not matched to a gene: 7. Germline CDR1 reads SEHNR; CDR2 reads FQNEAQ (reference sequence). CDR3 nucleotide sequence: TGTGCCAGCAGCCCCGGGACAGGGGTTGTCACTGAAGCTTTCTTT. This codes for CASSPGTGVVTEAFF.

For this clonotype: At one end the junction does not follow the germline gene, possibly because of a read error. The chain has TRBV9 and TRBJ2-1, with D possibly being TRBD1 (6 bases). Germline V gene data show CDR1 as SGDLS and CDR2 as YYNGEE. The CDR3 length is 17 residues. The CDR3 DNA reads as TGTGCCAGCAGCCCCCCCGAGTACAGGGAATACTACAAGGAGCAGTTCTTC. The encoded protein is CASSPPEYREYYKEQFF.

The CDR3 coding sequence is TGCGCCAGCAGCTTGGTGTGGGGATTGACAGATACGCAGTATTTT. It codes for CASSLVWGLTDTQYF. V usage is TRBV5-1 and J usage is TRBJ2-3; no clear D gene. CDR3 length equals 15 residues. Trimming removed 0 bases at V and 3 bases at J, with 11 bases between. Germline V gene lookup returns CDR1 SGHRS and CDR2 YFSETQ.

This clonotype showed up just once. The germline gene is not matched at one end of the junction; a read error may be the cause. The J gene is TRBJ2-3, the V gene TRBV7-9, with D unresolved. Germline lookup yields CDR1 SEHNR and CDR2 FQNEAQ (reference sequence). The CDR3 loop spans 12 amino acids. Written as DNA, the CDR3 is TGTGCCTGCAGCTTGAGGACAGATACGCAGTATTTT. This encodes CACSLRTDTQYF.

The V call is TRBV2, the J call TRBJ1-2; no reliable D call. The CDR3 sequence is 13 residues long. With 4 bases removed from V and 7 bases from J, the gap between germline ends came to 13 bases. Germline V gene data show CDR1 as SNHLY and CDR2 as FYNNEI. For the CDR3, the DNA is TGTGCCAGCAGTGCGTACCGAGGGTCTGGCTACACCTTC. Its protein product is CASSAYRGSGYTF.

This chain links TRBV24-1 with TRBJ2-3, with TRBD1 matching 8 bases. The CDR3 spans 15 residues. Germline values: CDR1 KGHDR, CDR2 SFDVKD. The junction had 6 bases not matched to a gene; V was cut back by 4 bases and J by 4 bases. CDR3 DNA: TGTGCCACCAGTGACTTCGGACAGGGCGCAGATACGCAGTATTTT. Amino acids: CATSDFGQGADTQYF.

The chain joins TRBV20-1 to TRBJ2-1; 12 nucleotides agree with TRBD2. The CDR3 contains 16 residues. V lost 2 bases and J lost 4; bases outside the gene matches: 6. Per germline, CDR1 DFQATT and CDR2 SNEGSKA (reference sequence). The CDR3 region has the DNA TGCAGTGCTAGACCATTTACTAGCGGGAGGTACAATGAGCAGTTCTTC. This sequence encodes CSARPFTSGRYNEQFF.

Turning to this clonotype: One end of the junction fails to match germline, which may point to a read error. The chain couples TRBV2 to TRBJ1-5; D might be TRBD1 (5 bases). This CDR3 region has 14 residues. Germline lookup yields CDR1 SNHLY and CDR2 FYNNEI. The CDR3 sequence is CASREAGTNQPQHF. CDR3 nucleotides: TGTGCCAGCAGGGAAGCAGGGACCAATCAGCCCCAGCATTTT.

V gene TRBV6-5 combines with J gene TRBJ2-3; D may be TRBD2 (6 bases). Germline V gives CDR1 MNHEY, CDR2 SVGAGI. The CDR3 consists of 13 residues. Trimming removed 7 bases from V and 6 bases from J, with 14 bases in between. CDR3 DNA: TGTGCCAGCATTGGTCGGGGGACGGATACGCAGTATTTT. Its translation is CASIGRGTDTQYF.

The chain recombines TRBV13 with TRBJ1-1; D gene unclear. Trimming pared 6 bases from V and 2 bases from J, leaving 16 bases between. CDR1 is PRHDT, CDR2 FYEKMQ, per germline (reference sequence). CDR3 size: 15 residues. CDR3 nucleotide sequence: TGTGCCAGCAGTCACAAGGACCGAGCTAACACTGAAGCTTTCTTT. Its protein product is CASSHKDRANTEAFF.

V and J are TRBV27 and TRBJ2-3; D remains ambiguous. Germline CDR1 MNHEY, CDR2 SMNVEV (reference sequence). Between the trimmed V and J ends, which lost 5 bases and 7 bases, there was a span of 10 bases. The CDR3 has 12 amino acids. DNA of the CDR3: TGTGCCAGCAGTGAACCCTCGTATACGCAGTATTTT. Translating it yields CASSEPSYTQYF.

The chain has TRBV2 and TRBJ2-1, with D perhaps TRBD2 (5 bases). The germline gives CDR1 SNHLY, CDR2 FYNNEI. The CDR3 covers 13 residues. Deletions cut 7 bases from V and 5 bases from J, with 12 bases between. The CDR3 protein is CASTLGSHNEQFF. In DNA form, the CDR3 reads TGTGCCAGCACCCTGGGGAGTCACAATGAGCAGTTCTTC. Full variable domain (missing parts from reference TRBV2 and TRBJ2-1): EPEVTQTPSHQVTQMGQEVILRCVPISNHLYFYWYRQILGQKVEFLVSFYNNEISEKSEIFDDQFSVERPDGSNFTLKIRSTKLEDSAMYFCASTLGSHNEQFFGPGTRLTVL.